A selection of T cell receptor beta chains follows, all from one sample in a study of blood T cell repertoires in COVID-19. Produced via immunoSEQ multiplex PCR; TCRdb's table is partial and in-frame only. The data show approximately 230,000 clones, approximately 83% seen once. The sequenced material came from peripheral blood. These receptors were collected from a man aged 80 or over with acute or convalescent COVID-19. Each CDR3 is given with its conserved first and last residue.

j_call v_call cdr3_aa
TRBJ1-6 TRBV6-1 CASSEATGSFLNSPLHF
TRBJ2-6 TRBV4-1 CASSQESGGASLGANVLTF
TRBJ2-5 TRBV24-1 CATSAFTAGSQETQYF
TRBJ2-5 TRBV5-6 CASSFPGGGQETQYF
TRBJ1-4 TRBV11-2 CASSPGGLGEKLFF
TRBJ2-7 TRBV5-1 CASNAVSGATTEQYF
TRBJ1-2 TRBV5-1 CASSLAWDRDAGYTF
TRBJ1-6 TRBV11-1 CASSPAGGGSPLHF
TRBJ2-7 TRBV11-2 CASSSVTYEQYF
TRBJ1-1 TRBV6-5 CASRGLYMNTEAFF
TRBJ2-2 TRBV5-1 CASSLAPRGDTGELFF
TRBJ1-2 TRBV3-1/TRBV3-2 CASSQDRSNYGYTF
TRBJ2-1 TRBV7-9 CASSLGGRAGGEQFF
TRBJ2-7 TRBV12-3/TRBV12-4 CASSPQGGEQYF
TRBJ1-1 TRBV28 CASSLSGALYTEAFF
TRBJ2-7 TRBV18 CASSPWTGTGYEQYF